The subject of this entry is one T cell receptor (beta chain). This sample is part of a study of blood T cell repertoires in COVID-19. Study-wide context: The samples span acute and convalescent COVID-19 from the United States, Italy and Spain.

Germline V lookup: CDR1 MNHEY, CDR2 SMNVEV (reference sequence). Trimming left V 3 bases short and J 1 base short, with 6 bases between. CDR3 length: 13 residues. Source study methods: It was from reference gene primer amplification that nucleated cell counts were estimated. The method was immunoSEQ multiplex PCR; TCRdb's version includes in-frame clones alone and lacks a portion of them. That table is the source of V, J and clone size, and D and trimming were worked out from the DNA. The sample contains some 120,000 clones, 70% to 90% of which appear only once. The chain uses TRBV27 and TRBJ1-1; D gene uncertain. The source is a human donor in a cohort sampled during active COVID-19. The specimen was peripheral blood. This CDR3 is CASSFTPNTEAFF. CDR3 DNA: TGTGCCAGCAGTTTTACACCGAACACTGAAGCTTTCTTT.